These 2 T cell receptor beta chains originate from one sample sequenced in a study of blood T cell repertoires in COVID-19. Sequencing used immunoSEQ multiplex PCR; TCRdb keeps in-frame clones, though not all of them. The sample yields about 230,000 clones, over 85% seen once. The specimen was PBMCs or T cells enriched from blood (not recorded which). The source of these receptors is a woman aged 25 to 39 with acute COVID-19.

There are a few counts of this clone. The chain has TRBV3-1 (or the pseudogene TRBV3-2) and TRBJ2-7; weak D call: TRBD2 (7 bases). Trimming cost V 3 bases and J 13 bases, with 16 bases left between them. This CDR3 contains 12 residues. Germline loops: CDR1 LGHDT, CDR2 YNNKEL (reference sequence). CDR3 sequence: CASSQGGGVRYF. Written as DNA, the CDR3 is TGTGCCAGCAGCCAGGGGGGGGGCGTCCGATACTTC.

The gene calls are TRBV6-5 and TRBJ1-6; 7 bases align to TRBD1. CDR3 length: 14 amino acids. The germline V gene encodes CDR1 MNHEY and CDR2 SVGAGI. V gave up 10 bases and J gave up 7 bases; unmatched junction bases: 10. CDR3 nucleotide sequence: TGTGCCACACACAGGGGCCTGAGCAATTCACCCCTCCACTTT. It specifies CATHRGLSNSPLHF.